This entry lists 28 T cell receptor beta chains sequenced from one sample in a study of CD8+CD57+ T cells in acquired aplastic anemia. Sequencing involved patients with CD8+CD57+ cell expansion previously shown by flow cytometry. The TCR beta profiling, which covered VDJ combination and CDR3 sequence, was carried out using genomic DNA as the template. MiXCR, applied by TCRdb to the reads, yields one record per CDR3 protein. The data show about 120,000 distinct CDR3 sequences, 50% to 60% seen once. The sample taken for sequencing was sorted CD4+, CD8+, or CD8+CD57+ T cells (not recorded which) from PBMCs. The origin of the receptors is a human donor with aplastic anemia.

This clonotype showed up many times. The CDR3 bases are TGTGCCAGCAGCTCCTCGAGCACAGATACGCAGTATTTT. It translates to CASSSSSTDTQYF. The chain recombines TRBV7-9 with TRBJ2-3, with D uncertain. This CDR3 has 13 amino acids. The germline V gene has CDR1 SEHNR and CDR2 FQNEAQ (reference sequence). Deletions cut 4 bases from V and 0 bases from J, with 5 bases between.

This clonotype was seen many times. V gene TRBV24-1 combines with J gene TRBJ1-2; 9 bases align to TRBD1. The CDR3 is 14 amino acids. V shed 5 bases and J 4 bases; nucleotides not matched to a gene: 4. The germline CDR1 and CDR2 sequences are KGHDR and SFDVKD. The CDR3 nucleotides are TGTGCCACCAGTGGGGACAGGGTTGGCTATGGCTACACCTTC. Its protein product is CATSGDRVGYGYTF.

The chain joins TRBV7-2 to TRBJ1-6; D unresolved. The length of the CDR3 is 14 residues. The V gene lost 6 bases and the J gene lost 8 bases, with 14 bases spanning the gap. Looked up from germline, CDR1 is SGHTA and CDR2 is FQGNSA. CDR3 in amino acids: CASRSERRDSPLHF. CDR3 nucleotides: TGTGCCAGCAGATCCGAGAGGCGCGATTCACCCCTCCACTTT.

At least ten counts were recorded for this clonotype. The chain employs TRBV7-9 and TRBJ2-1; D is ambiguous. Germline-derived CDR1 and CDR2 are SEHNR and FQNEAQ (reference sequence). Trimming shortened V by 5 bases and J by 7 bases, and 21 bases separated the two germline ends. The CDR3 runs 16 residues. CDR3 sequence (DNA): TGTGCCAGCAGCCCGCAGAAGGACGGCATTGATAATGAGCAGTTCTTC. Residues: CASSPQKDGIDNEQFF. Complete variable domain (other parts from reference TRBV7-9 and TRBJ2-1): DTGVSQNPRHKITKRGQNVTFRCDPISEHNRLYWYRQTLGQGPEFLTYFQNEAQLEKSRLLSDRFSAERPKGSFSTLEIQRTEQGDSAMYLCASSPQKDGIDNEQFFGPGTRLTVL.

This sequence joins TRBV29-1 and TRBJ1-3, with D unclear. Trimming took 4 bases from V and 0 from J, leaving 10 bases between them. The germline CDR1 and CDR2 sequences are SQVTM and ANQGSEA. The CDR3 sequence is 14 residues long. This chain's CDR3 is CSVGWVDSGNTIYF. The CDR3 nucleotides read TGCAGCGTTGGATGGGTCGACTCTGGAAACACCATATATTTT.

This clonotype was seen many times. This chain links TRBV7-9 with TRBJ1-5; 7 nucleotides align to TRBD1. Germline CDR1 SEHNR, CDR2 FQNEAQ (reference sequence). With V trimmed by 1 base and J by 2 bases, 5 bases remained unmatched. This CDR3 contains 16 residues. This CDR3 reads CASSLGPGGGNQPQHF. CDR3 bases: TGTGCCAGCAGCTTAGGGCCAGGGGGAGGCAATCAGCCCCAGCATTTT. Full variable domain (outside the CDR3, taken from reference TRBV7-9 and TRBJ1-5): DTGVSQNPRHKITKRGQNVTFRCDPISEHNRLYWYRQTLGQGPEFLTYFQNEAQLEKSRLLSDRFSAERPKGSFSTLEIQRTEQGDSAMYLCASSLGPGGGNQPQHFGDGTRLSIL.

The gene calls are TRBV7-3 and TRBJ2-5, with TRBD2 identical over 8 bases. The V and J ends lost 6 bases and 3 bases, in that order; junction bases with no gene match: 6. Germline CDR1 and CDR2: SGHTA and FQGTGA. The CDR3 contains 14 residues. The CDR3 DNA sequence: TGTGCCAGCAGTCAGACTAGCGCGAAAGAGACCCAGTACTTC. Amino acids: CASSQTSAKETQYF. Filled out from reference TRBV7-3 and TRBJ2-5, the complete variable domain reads GAGVSQTPSNKVTEKGKYVELRCDPISGHTALYWYRQSLGQGPEFLIYFQGTGAADDSGLPNDRFFAVRPEGSVSTLKIQRTERGDSAVYLCASSQTSAKETQYFGPGTRLLVL.

CDR3 in amino acids: CATSDLGGDYNSPLHF. The CDR3 DNA follows: TGTGCCACCAGTGATTTGGGGGGAGATTATAATTCACCCCTCCACTTT. This rearrangement joins TRBV24-1 to TRBJ1-6, with D possibly TRBD1 on 5 matching bases. Trimming pared 0 bases from V and 4 bases from J, leaving 9 bases between. This CDR3 contains 16 residues. Germline assignment: CDR1 KGHDR and CDR2 SFDVKD.

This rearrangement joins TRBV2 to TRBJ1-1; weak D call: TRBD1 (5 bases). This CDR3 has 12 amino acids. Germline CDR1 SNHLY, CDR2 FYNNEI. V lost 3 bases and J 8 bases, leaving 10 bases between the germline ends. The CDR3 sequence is CASSEVGLEAFF. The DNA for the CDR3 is TGTGCCAGCAGTGAGGTGGGACTGGAAGCTTTCTTT.

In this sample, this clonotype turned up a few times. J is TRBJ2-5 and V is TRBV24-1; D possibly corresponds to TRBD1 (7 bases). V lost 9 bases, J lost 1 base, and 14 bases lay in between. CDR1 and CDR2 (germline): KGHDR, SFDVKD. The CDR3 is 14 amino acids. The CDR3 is CATGRQGGQETQYF. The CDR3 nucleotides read TGTGCCACCGGGCGACAGGGAGGCCAAGAGACCCAGTACTTC.

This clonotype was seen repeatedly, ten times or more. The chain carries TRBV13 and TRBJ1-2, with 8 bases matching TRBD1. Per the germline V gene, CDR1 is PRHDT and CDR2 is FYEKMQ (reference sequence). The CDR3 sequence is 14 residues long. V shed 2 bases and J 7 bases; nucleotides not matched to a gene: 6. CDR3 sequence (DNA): TGTGCCAGCAGCTTACAGGGGGCAGAGAGTGGCTACACCTTC. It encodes CASSLQGAESGYTF.

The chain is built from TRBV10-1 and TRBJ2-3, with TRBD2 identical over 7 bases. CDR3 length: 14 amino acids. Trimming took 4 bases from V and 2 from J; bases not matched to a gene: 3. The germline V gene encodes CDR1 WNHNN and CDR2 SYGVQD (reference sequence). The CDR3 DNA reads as TGCGCCAGCAGTGCGACTAGCAACACAGATACGCAGTATTTT. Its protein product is CASSATSNTDTQYF.

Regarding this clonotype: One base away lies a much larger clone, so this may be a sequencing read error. CDR3 coding DNA: TGTGCCACCAGTAGGGGGGTAGGAAGCGAGCAGTACTTC. Amino acid sequence: CATSRGVGSEQYF. The chain combines TRBV24-1 with TRBJ2-7; D possibly uses TRBD1 or TRBD2 (6 bases each). V dropped 6 bases and J dropped 6 bases, with 14 bases sitting between them. The CDR3 spans 13 residues. Germline assignment: CDR1 KGHDR and CDR2 SFDVKD.

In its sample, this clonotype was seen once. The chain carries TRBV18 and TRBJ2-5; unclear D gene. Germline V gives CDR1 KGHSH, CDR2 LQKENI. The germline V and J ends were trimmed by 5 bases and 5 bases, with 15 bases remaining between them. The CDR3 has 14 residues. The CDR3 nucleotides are TGTGCCAGCTCAATTACAGCCAGCTCGGAGACCCAGTACTTC. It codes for CASSITASSETQYF.

The CDR3 sequence: CASSHGTGELFF. The DNA of the CDR3 is TGCGCCAGCAGCCATGGCACCGGGGAGCTGTTTTTT. The chain carries TRBV4-3 and TRBJ2-2; D remains ambiguous. CDR1 LGHNA and CDR2 YSLEER come from the germline V gene. This CDR3 region has 12 residues. The germline V and J ends were trimmed by 3 bases and 4 bases, with 3 bases remaining between them.

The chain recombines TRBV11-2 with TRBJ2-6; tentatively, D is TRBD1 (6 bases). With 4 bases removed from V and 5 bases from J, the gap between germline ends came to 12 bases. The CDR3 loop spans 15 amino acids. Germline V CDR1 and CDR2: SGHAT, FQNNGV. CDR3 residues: CASSSTGTRANVLTF. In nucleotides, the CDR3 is TGTGCCAGCAGCTCTACAGGGACCAGGGCCAACGTCCTGACTTTC.

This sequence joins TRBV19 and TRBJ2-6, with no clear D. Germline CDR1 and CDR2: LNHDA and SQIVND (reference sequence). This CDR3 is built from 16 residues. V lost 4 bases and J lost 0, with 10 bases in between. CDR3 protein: CASSRATTSGANVLTF. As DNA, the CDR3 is TGTGCCAGTAGTAGAGCTACCACCTCTGGGGCCAACGTCCTGACTTTC.

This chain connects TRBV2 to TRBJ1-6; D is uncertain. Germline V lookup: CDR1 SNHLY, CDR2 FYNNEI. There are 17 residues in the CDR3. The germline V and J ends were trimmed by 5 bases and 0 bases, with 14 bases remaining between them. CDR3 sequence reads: CASSYSSLSSYNSPLHF. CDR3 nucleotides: TGTGCCAGCAGTTATTCCAGTTTGAGCTCCTATAATTCACCCCTCCACTTT.

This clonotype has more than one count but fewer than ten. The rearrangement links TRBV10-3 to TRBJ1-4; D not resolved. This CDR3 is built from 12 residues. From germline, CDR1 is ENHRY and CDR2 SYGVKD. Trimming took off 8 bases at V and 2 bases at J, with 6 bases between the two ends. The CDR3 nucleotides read TGTGCCATCTCGAGGACTAATGAAAAACTGTTTTTT. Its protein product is CAISRTNEKLFF.

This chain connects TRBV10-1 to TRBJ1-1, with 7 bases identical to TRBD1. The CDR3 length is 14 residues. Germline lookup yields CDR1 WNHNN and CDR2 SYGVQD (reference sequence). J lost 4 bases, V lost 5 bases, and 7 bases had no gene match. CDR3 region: CASSSDREATEAFF. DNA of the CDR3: TGCGCCAGCAGTTCTGACAGGGAGGCCACTGAAGCTTTCTTT.

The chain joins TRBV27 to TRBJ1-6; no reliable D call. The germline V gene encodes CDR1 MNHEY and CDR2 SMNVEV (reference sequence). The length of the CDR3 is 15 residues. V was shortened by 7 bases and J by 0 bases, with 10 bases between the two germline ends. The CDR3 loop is CASTLRSSYNSPLHF. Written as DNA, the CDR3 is TGTGCCAGCACACTTAGGAGCTCCTATAATTCACCCCTCCACTTT.

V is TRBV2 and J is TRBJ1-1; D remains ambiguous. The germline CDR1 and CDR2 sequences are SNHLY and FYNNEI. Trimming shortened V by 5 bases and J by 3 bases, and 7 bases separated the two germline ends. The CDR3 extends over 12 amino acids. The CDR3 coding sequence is TGTGCCAGCAGTCAGGAGGACACTGAAGCTTTCTTT. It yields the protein CASSQEDTEAFF.

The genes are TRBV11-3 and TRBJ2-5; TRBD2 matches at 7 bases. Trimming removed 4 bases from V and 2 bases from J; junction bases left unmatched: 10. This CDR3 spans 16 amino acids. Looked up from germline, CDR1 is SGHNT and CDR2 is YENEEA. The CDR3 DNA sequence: TGTGCCAGCAGCTCATTCCCTCGGGGAGGGCAAGAGACCCAGTACTTC. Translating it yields CASSSFPRGGQETQYF.

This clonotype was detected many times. The CDR3 coding sequence is TGTGCCAGCAGTGATGAGGCCCTTCCCGGGGAGCTGTTTTTT. Its protein product is CASSDEALPGELFF. J is TRBJ2-2 and V is TRBV2, with D unclear. V lost 3 bases to trimming and J lost 6 bases, with 11 bases between them. CDR1 and CDR2 from the germline V gene are SNHLY and FYNNEI. The CDR3 is made up of 14 amino acids.

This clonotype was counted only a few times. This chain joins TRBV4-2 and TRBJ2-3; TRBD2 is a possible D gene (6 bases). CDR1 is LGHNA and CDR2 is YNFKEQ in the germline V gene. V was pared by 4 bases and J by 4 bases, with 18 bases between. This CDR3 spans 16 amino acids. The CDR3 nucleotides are TGTGCCAGCAGCCTGCCCGGGGGATGGGGGGCAGATACGCAGTATTTT. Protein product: CASSLPGGWGADTQYF.

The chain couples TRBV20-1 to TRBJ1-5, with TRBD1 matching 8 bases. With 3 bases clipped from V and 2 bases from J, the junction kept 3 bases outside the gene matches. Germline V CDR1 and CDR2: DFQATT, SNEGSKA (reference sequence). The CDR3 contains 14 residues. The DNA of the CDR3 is TGCAGTGCTAGGGCACAGGGGGGCAATCAGCCCCAGCATTTT. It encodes CSARAQGGNQPQHF.

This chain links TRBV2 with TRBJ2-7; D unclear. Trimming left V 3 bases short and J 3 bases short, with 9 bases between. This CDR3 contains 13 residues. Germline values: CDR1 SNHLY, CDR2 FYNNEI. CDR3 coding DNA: TGTGCCAGCAGTGACTACAGTTACTACGAGCAGTACTTC. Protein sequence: CASSDYSYYEQYF.

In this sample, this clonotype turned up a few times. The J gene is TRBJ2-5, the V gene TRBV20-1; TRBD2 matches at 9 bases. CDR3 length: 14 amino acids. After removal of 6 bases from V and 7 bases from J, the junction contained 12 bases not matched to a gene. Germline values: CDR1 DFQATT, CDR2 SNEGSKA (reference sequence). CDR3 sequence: CSAIQAGGPRTQYF. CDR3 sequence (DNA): TGCAGTGCGATCCAGGCGGGGGGGCCTCGGACCCAGTACTTC.